The clone carrying this T cell receptor beta chain turned up a few times. The CDR3 is 16 amino acids. Germline lookup yields CDR1 MNHEY and CDR2 SMNVEV (reference sequence). V lost 6 bases and J lost 0, with 17 bases in between. Authors' processing steps: Using reference gene primer amplification, nucleated cell counts were estimated. Some clones are missing from TCRdb's copy, which holds only in-frame ones; the method was immunoSEQ multiplex PCR. V, J and clone size derive from that table, while D and trimming were established from the DNA sequence. The table lists about 110,000 clones, roughly 88% of them singletons. This specimen belongs to a study of blood T cell repertoires in COVID-19. Study-wide context: Samples came from the United States, Italy and Spain, spanning acute and convalescent COVID-19.

This clonotype was sampled from an elderly woman with active or convalescent COVID-19. What was sequenced was peripheral blood. The chain couples TRBV27 to TRBJ1-2; D call uncertain. Written as DNA, the CDR3 is TGTGCCAGCAGGGTTACACTCGGGGTTTCTAACTATGGCTACACCTTC. It codes for CASRVTLGVSNYGYTF.